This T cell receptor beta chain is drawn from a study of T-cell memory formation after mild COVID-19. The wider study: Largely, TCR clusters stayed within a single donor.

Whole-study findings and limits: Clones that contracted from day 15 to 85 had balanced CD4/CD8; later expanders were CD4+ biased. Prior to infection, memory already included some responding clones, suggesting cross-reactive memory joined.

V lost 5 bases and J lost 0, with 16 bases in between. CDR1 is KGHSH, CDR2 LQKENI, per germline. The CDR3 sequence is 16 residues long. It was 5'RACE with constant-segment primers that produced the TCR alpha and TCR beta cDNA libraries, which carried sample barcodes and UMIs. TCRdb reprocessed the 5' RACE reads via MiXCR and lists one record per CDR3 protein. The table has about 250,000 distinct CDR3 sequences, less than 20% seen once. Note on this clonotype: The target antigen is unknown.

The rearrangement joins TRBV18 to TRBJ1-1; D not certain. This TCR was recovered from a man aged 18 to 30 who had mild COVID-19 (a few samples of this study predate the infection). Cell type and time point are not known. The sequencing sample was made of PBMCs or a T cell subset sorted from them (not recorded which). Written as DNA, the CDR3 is TGTGCCAGCTCAGTGTTATTTGCGGGCCTGAACACTGAAGCTTTCTTT. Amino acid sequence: CASSVLFAGLNTEAFF.